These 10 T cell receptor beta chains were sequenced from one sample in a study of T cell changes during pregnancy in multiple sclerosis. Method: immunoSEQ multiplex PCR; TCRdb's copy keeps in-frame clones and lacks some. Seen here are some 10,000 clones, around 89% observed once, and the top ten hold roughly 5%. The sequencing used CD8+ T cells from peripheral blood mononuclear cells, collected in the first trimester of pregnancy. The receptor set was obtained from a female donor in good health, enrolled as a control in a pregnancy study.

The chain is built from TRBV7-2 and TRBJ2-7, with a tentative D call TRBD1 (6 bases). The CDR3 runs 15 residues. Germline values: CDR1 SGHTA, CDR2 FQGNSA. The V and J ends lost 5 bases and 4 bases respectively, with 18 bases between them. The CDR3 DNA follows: TGTGCCAGCAGCCCCCTCAGGGGTCAGGGTTACGAGCAGTACTTC. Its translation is CASSPLRGQGYEQYF.

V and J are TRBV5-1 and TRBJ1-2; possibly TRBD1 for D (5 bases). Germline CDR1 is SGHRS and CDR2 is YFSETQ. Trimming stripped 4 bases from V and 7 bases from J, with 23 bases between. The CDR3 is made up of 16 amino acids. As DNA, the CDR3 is TGCGCCAGCAGCACAGGAGAGGACCCTTACGTAGGTGGCTACACCTTC. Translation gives CASSTGEDPYVGGYTF.

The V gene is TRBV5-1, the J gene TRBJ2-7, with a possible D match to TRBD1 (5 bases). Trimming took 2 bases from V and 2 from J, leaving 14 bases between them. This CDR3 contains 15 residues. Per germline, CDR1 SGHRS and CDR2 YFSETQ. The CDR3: CASSLSTGTPYEQYF. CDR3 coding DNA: TGCGCCAGCAGCTTATCTACAGGTACCCCCTACGAGCAGTACTTC. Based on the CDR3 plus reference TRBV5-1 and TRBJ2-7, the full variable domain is KAGVTQTPRYLIKTRGQQVTLSCSPISGHRSVSWYQQTPGQGLQFLFEYFSETQRNKGNFPGRFSGRQFSNSRSEMNVSTLELGDSALYLCASSLSTGTPYEQYFGPGTRLTVT.

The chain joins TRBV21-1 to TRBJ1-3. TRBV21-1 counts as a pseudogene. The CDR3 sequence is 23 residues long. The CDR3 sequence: CASRYELATTRTKLQHARNTIYF. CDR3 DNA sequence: TGTGCCAGCAGATACGAACTAGCTACAACACGCACGAAACTACAACACGCACGAAACACCATATATTTT.

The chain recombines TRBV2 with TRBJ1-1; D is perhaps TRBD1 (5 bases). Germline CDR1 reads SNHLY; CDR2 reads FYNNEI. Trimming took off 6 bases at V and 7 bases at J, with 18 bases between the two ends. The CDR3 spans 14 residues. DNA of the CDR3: TGTGCCAGCAGGGTTCGACCCTACGACAGTGAAGCTTTCTTT. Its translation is CASRVRPYDSEAFF.

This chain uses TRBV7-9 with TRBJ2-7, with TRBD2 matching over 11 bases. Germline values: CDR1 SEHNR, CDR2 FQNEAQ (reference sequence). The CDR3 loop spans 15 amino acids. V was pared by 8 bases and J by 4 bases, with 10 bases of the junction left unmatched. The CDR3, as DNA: TGTGCCAGCGCCACTGTTAGCGGGGGGGAGTACGAGCAGTACTTC. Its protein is CASATVSGGEYEQYF. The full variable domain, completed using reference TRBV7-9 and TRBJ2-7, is DTGVSQNPRHKITKRGQNVTFRCDPISEHNRLYWYRQTLGQGPEFLTYFQNEAQLEKSRLLSDRFSAERPKGSFSTLEIQRTEQGDSAMYLCASATVSGGEYEQYFGPGTRLTVT.

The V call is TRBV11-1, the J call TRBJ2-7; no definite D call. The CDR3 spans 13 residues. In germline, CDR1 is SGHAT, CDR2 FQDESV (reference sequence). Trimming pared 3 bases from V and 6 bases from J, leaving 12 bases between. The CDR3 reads CASSFFPPREQYF. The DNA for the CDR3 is TGTGCCAGCAGCTTTTTCCCTCCTCGCGAGCAGTACTTC.

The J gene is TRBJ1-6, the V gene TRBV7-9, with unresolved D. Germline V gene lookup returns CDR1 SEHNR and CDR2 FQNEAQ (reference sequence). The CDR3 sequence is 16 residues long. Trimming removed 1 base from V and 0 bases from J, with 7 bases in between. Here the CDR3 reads CASSLEAGSYNSPLHF. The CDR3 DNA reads TGTGCCAGCAGCTTAGAGGCGGGCTCCTATAATTCACCCCTCCACTTT.

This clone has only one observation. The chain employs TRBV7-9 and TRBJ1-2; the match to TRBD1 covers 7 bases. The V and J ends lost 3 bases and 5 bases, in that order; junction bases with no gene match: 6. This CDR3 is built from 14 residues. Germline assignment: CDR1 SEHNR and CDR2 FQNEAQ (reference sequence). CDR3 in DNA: TGTGCCAGCAGCTTGTCCGGGACAGAATATGGCTACACCTTC. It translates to CASSLSGTEYGYTF.

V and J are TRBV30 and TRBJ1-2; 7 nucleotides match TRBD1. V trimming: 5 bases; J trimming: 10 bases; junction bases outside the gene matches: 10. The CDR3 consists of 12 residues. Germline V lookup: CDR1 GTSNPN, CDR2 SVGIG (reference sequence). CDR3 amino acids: CAWFRDRSFYTF. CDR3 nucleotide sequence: TGTGCCTGGTTCCGGGACAGATCCTTCTACACCTTC.